The T cell receptor beta chain described here comes from a study of blood T cell repertoires in COVID-19. Overall study context: The United States, Italy and Spain provided the acute and convalescent COVID-19 samples.

Germline assignment: CDR1 SQVTM and CDR2 ANQGSEA. V was shortened by 2 bases and J by 4 bases, with 13 bases between the two germline ends. The CDR3 runs to 14 residues. Method: immunoSEQ multiplex PCR; TCRdb's copy keeps in-frame clones and lacks some. The sample has 150,000 or so clones; just over 85% are singletons. The source of this sequence is an older woman with acute or convalescent COVID-19. The source material was peripheral blood. V gene TRBV29-1 combines with J gene TRBJ2-3, with D uncertain. CDR3 sequence: CSVESELYADTQYF. In nucleotides, the CDR3 is TGCAGCGTTGAAAGTGAGCTTTACGCAGATACGCAGTATTTT.